This T cell receptor (beta chain) was sequenced in a study of post-analysis software for immune sequencing data. The study's findings and limits: Relative to controls, patients had about five TRBV segments at higher frequency, with TRBV5-6, TRBV5-1 and TRBV20-1 among these.

This clonotype showed up just a few times. The antigen remains unidentified. Unique molecular identifiers featured in each of the TCR beta cDNA libraries. MiXCR, run by TCRdb on the PCR reads, gives a single entry per CDR3 protein. Seen here are about 200,000 distinct CDR3 sequences, around 30% observed once, and the top ten hold 3% to 3.5%. Trimming pared 2 bases from V and 0 bases from J, leaving 4 bases between. Germline CDR1 reads SEHNR; CDR2 reads FQNEAQ (reference sequence). There are 13 residues in the CDR3. The receptor was derived from a girl aged 2-17 years with multiple sclerosis. Sequenced: blood. This rearrangement joins TRBV7-9 to TRBJ1-1; D remains unclear. CDR3 bases: TGTGCCAGCAGCTTAACCGTGAACACTGAAGCTTTCTTT. Protein sequence: CASSLTVNTEAFF.